This is a list of T cell receptor beta chains from one sample in a study of CDR3 diversity in severe acne. TCRdb recomputed calls from the PCR reads with MiXCR, one row per CDR3 protein. The sample shows under 100,000 distinct CDR3 sequences, about half of them seen only once. The sample was blood. All receptors come from a male donor in good health, serving as a control. The CDR3 runs from the conserved cysteine through the conserved F or W. The D gene is left open where the match is weak. Rows may omit the clone size; those that give it use once, few, many or a size class.

j_call clone_size v_call d_call cdr3_aa cdr3_nt
TRBJ2-5 - TRBV6-6 - CASSYREVQETQYF TGTGCCAGCAGTTACAGGGAGGTACAAGAGACCCAGTACTTC
TRBJ2-1 - TRBV7-3 TRBD2 CASSLWGGSDEQFF TGTGCCAGCAGCTTATGGGGCGGGAGCGATGAGCAGTTCTTC
TRBJ1-2 - TRBV25-1 - CASSSPSGYGYTF TGTGCCAGCAGTTCCCCCTCAGGCTATGGCTACACCTTC
TRBJ2-7 many TRBV7-2 - CASSLGGDPYEQYF TGTGCCAGCAGCTTAGGAGGGGACCCCTACGAGCAGTACTTC
TRBJ2-5 few TRBV12-3/TRBV12-4 - CASSFLINRDGAETQYF TGTGCCAGCAGTTTTCTAATTAATCGGGATGGGGCGGAGACCCAGTACTTC
TRBJ1-5 - TRBV25-1 - CASRTINQPQHF TGTGCCAGCAGAACCATCAATCAGCCCCAGCATTTT
TRBJ2-2 many TRBV7-8 TRBD1 CASSLRTGNTGELFF TGTGCCAGCAGCTTAAGGACAGGGAACACCGGGGAGCTGTTTTTT
TRBJ1-1 - TRBV27 TRBD1 CASSRQTGGNTEAFF TGTGCCAGCAGTAGACAGACAGGGGGGAACACTGAAGCTTTCTTT
TRBJ2-7 many TRBV6-1 - CASSDSSTVSYEQYF TGTGCCAGCAGTGATTCCTCGACAGTCTCCTACGAGCAGTACTTC
TRBJ2-3 many TRBV11-3 - CASSAGAALDTQYF TGTGCCAGCAGCGCGGGGGCCGCGCTAGATACGCAGTATTTT
TRBJ2-7 - TRBV24-1 - CAGGAEGDEQYF TGTGCCGGGGGGGCCGAGGGCGACGAGCAGTACTTC
TRBJ1-1 - TRBV13 - CASSLGLGSNTEAFF TGTGCCAGCAGCTTAGGTCTGGGGTCGAACACTGAAGCTTTCTTT
TRBJ2-1 medium-sized TRBV7-3 TRBD2 CASSLWGGSSYNEQFF TGTGCCAGCAGCTTATGGGGCGGGAGCTCCTACAATGAGCAGTTCTTC
TRBJ2-6 few TRBV7-7 - CASSLVGANVLTF TGTGCTAGCAGCTTAGTTGGGGCCAACGTCCTGACTTTC
TRBJ2-7 many TRBV20-1 TRBD2 CSARIAGGVYEQYF TGCAGTGCTAGGATAGCGGGGGGGGTCTACGAGCAGTACTTC
TRBJ2-7 many TRBV5-8 - CASSLEPNYEQYF TGTGCCAGCAGCTTGGAACCCAACTACGAGCAGTACTTC
TRBJ2-7 many TRBV4-1 TRBD2 CASSRGLAGGYEQYF TGCGCCAGCAGCCGTGGACTAGCGGGAGGCTACGAGCAGTACTTC
TRBJ1-2 - TRBV9 - CASSPNPASYGYTF TGTGCCAGCAGCCCTAACCCAGCGAGCTATGGCTACACCTTC
TRBJ2-5 medium-sized TRBV7-6 - CASSLVHGGTQYF TGTGCCAGCAGCTTAGTCCACGGAGGGACCCAGTACTTC
TRBJ1-1 few TRBV20-1 - CSAGGTPGAFF TGCAGTGCTGGAGGGACCCCGGGAGCTTTCTTT
TRBJ1-1 few TRBV29-1 - CSARASGTEAFF TGCAGCGCTCGGGCCTCTGGCACTGAAGCTTTCTTT
TRBJ2-7 - TRBV6-6 TRBD1 CASSYGTGGAYEQYF TGTGCCAGCAGTTACGGGACAGGGGGGGCCTACGAGCAGTACTTC
TRBJ2-2 - TRBV10-3 TRBD2 CAISGASGDTGELFF TGTGCCATCAGTGGGGCTAGCGGGGACACCGGGGAGCTGTTTTTT
TRBJ1-2 - TRBV7-3 TRBD1 CASSESGTGIGGYTF TGTGCCAGCAGCGAATCCGGGACAGGGATCGGCGGCTACACCTTC
TRBJ2-5 - TRBV19 TRBD2 CASRDSGSKTQYF TGTGCCAGTAGGGATAGCGGGAGTAAGACCCAGTACTTC
TRBJ2-3 - TRBV7-8 - CASSLAPGRDTQYF TGTGCCAGCAGCTTAGCACCGGGGCGGGATACGCAGTATTTT
TRBJ2-7 - TRBV11-2 - CASSFLDEQYF TGTGCCAGCAGCTTTTTGGACGAGCAGTACTTC
TRBJ2-7 - TRBV7-6 TRBD2 CASSYGLAGASGSYEQYF TGTGCCAGCAGCTACGGTCTAGCGGGAGCCTCTGGCTCCTACGAGCAGTACTTC
TRBJ1-6 once TRBV20-1 - CSARDTRLHF TGCAGTGCTAGAGATACAAGACTCCACTTT
TRBJ2-1 - TRBV19 - CASRELVGEQFF TGTGCCAGTAGGGAACTAGTGGGTGAGCAGTTCTTC
TRBJ2-1 many TRBV19 - CASRPGRTYNEQFF TGTGCCAGTAGGCCGGGACGGACGTACAATGAGCAGTTCTTC
TRBJ1-5 - TRBV30 - CAWSVGDNNQPQHF TGTGCCTGGAGTGTAGGGGACAACAATCAGCCCCAGCATTTT
TRBJ2-5 - TRBV12-3/TRBV12-4 - CASSFTGNLETQYF TGTGCCAGCAGTTTTACTGGCAACCTGGAGACCCAGTACTTC
TRBJ1-1 few TRBV7-9 - CASSLALGVNTEAFF TGTGCCAGCAGCTTAGCCTTGGGGGTGAACACTGAAGCTTTCTTT
TRBJ2-7 - TRBV7-2 TRBD1 CASSFKRDSYYEQYF TGTGCCAGCAGCTTTAAGAGGGACAGCTACTACGAGCAGTACTTC
TRBJ2-5 many TRBV10-3 - CAISETGEGETQYF TGTGCCATCAGTGAAACAGGGGAGGGGGAGACCCAGTACTTC
TRBJ1-2 once TRBV29-1 - CSARDFLTHSGYTF TGCAGTGCTAGAGATTTCTTAACGCATAGTGGCTACACCTTC
TRBJ1-3 - TRBV20-1 - CSARDWKGGENTIYF TGCAGTGCTAGAGATTGGAAAGGGGGAGAAAACACCATATATTTT
TRBJ2-5 many TRBV24-1 TRBD2 CATSESGLAEETQYF TGTGCCACCAGTGAGTCGGGACTAGCGGAAGAGACCCAGTACTTC
TRBJ2-5 few TRBV29-1 - CSVEDLDRFRETQYF TGCAGCGTTGAAGATCTGGACCGCTTTAGAGAGACCCAGTACTTC
TRBJ1-3 few TRBV20-1 TRBD1 CSARDTGAGNTIYF TGCAGTGCTAGAGATACAGGGGCTGGAAACACCATATATTTT
TRBJ1-5 many TRBV20-1 - CSARDGGSSNQPQHF TGCAGTGCTAGAGATGGCGGAAGTAGCAATCAGCCCCAGCATTTT
TRBJ1-1 medium-sized TRBV2 - CASLMNTEAFF TGTGCCAGCCTCATGAACACTGAAGCTTTCTTT
TRBJ1-1 few TRBV7-8 - CASSYRTPTEAFF TGTGCCAGCAGCTACCGCACCCCTACTGAAGCTTTCTTT
TRBJ2-2 - TRBV28 - CASSVQGGELFF TGTGCCAGCAGCGTTCAGGGCGGGGAGCTGTTTTTT
TRBJ1-3 - TRBV19 - CASSVRALSGNTIYF TGTGCCAGTAGTGTACGGGCCCTCTCTGGAAACACCATATATTTT
TRBJ1-1 medium-sized TRBV29-1 - CSVGGGVNTEAFF TGCAGCGTTGGTGGAGGGGTGAACACTGAAGCTTTCTTT
TRBJ1-2 many TRBV6-5 - CASSYSSGSNYGYTF TGTGCCAGCAGTTACTCGTCAGGGTCCAACTATGGCTACACCTTC
TRBJ2-5 - TRBV5-4 TRBD2 CASSLGLAGGPETQYF TGTGCCAGCAGCTTAGGACTAGCGGGGGGGCCGGAGACCCAGTACTTC
TRBJ2-7 medium-sized TRBV10-3 TRBD2 CAIRSSGGSSYEQYF TGTGCCATCAGGTCTTCGGGGGGTAGCTCCTACGAGCAGTACTTC
TRBJ2-7 few TRBV20-1 TRBD2 CSARDFGRESYEQYF TGCAGTGCTAGAGATTTCGGGCGGGAGTCCTACGAGCAGTACTTC
TRBJ2-5 - TRBV20-1 - CSASPTETQYF TGCAGTGCTAGCCCAACGGAGACCCAGTACTTC
TRBJ2-7 few TRBV20-1 TRBD1 CSAEGQGYEQYF TGCAGTGCAGAAGGACAGGGCTACGAGCAGTACTTC
TRBJ2-1 once TRBV29-1 - CSVVRDSYFSLYSAQFF TGCAGCGTTGTAAGGGACTCCTATTTTTCACTGTACAGTGCGCAGTTCTTC
TRBJ2-7 - TRBV28 - CASTTVGRSYEQYF TGTGCCAGCACGACAGTGGGGCGGTCCTACGAGCAGTACTTC
TRBJ1-5 - TRBV10-3 - CAISEGRSNQPQHF TGTGCCATCAGTGAGGGACGGAGCAATCAGCCCCAGCATTTT
TRBJ2-7 - TRBV13 TRBD2 CASSHTLRLAGVYEQYF TGTGCCAGCAGCCACACCCTTCGACTAGCGGGGGTCTACGAGCAGTACTTC